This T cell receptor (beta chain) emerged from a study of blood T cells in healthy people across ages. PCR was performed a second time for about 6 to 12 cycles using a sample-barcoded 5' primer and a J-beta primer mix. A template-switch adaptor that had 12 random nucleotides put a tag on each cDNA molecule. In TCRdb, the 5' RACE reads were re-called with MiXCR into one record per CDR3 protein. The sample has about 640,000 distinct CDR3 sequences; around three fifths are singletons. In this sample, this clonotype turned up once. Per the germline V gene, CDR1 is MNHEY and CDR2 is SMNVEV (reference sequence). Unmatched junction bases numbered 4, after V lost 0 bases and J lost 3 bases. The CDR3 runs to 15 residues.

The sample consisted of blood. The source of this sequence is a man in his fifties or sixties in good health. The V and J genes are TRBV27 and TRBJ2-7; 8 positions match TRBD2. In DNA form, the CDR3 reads TGTGCCAGCAGTTTATCTGTGGCGGGGGGCTACGAGCAGTACTTC. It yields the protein CASSLSVAGGYEQYF.